This T cell receptor beta chain originates from a study of regulatory T cells in long-lasting Graves disease. Germline assignment: CDR1 SGDLS and CDR2 YYNGEE. The V segment lost 3 bases and the J segment 2 bases; nucleotides outside the gene matches: 3. The CDR3 is made up of 15 amino acids. For TCR beta, libraries came from iRepertoire HTBI primers and Arm-PCR of CDR3 regions. TCRdb re-called the multiplex PCR reads with MiXCR, one entry per CDR3 protein. Of some 370,000 distinct CDR3 sequences in the sample, roughly 24% are singletons; the top ten hold roughly a quarter. This clonotype was counted a few times. Time point noted: persistent/refractory GD, antithyroid drugs over 5 years with positive TRAb. The authors made the TCR library using RNA they extracted from PBMCs.

The source was peripheral blood mononuclear cells (PBMCs), collected when the disease was refractory, from a patient treated with antithyroid drugs. The chain combines TRBV9 with TRBJ2-4; 9 positions match TRBD1. The sequence was obtained from a woman aged 40 to 49 with Graves disease. Written as DNA, the CDR3 is TGTGCCAGCAGCGGACAGGGGGTGCCCAAAAACATTCAGTACTTC. Amino acids: CASSGQGVPKNIQYF. The full variable domain, its missing parts supplied by reference TRBV9 and TRBJ2-4, is DSGVTQTPKHLITATGQRVTLRCSPRSGDLSVYWYQQSLDQGLQFLIQYYNGEERAKGNILERFSAQQFPDLHSELNLSSLELGDSALYFCASSGQGVPKNIQYFGAGTRLSVL.